The 17 T cell receptor beta chains presented below share a single source sample, sequenced in a study of OX40 agonist ivuxolimab in advanced cancers. Measured with immunoSEQ multiplex PCR; TCRdb has only the in-frame clones, and not every one. The table has 65,000 to 90,000 clones, 75% to 95% seen once; the top ten hold around 0.5%. The sequences come from CD4+ or CD8+ T cells sorted from blood, collected in a trial of the OX40 agonist ivuxolimab. Receptor source: an adult with an advanced solid tumor such as melanoma, head and neck, liver or kidney cancer.

This chain joins TRBV6-4 and TRBJ2-1; 15 bases match TRBD2. CDR1 and CDR2 from the germline V gene are MRHNA and SNTAGT. The V segment lost 4 bases and the J segment 9 bases; nucleotides outside the gene matches: 4. The CDR3 is 15 amino acids. The CDR3 here is CASSGGLAGGSEQFF. The DNA for the CDR3 is TGTGCCAGCAGTGGGGGACTAGCGGGAGGATCTGAGCAGTTCTTC.

The V call is TRBV30, the J call TRBJ2-6; 9 nucleotides align to TRBD1. The CDR3 loop spans 18 amino acids. Losses at the gene ends were 4 bases for V and 0 bases for J; bases not matched to a gene: 10. The germline V gene has CDR1 GTSNPN and CDR2 SVGIG (reference sequence). This chain's CDR3 is CAWKEYRGPSSGANVLTF. DNA for the CDR3: TGTGCCTGGAAGGAGTACAGGGGGCCCTCCTCTGGGGCCAACGTCCTGACTTTC.

This clone has only a few counts. This chain links TRBV7-9 with TRBJ2-1, with a weak D call TRBD1 (6 bases). The CDR3 spans 15 residues. Germline lookup yields CDR1 SEHNR and CDR2 FQNEAQ (reference sequence). The V end was cut by 4 bases, the J end by 8 bases, with 18 bases between. The CDR3 sequence is CASSYGEFYRDEQFF. The DNA for the CDR3 is TGTGCCAGCAGCTATGGGGAGTTCTACAGGGATGAGCAGTTCTTC.

Of note for this clone: One end of the junction does not line up with germline, which may come from a read error. The J gene is TRBJ2-3, the V gene TRBV6-1; TRBD2 aligns across 8 bases. There are 16 residues in the CDR3. Germline V gene data show CDR1 as MNHNS and CDR2 as SASEGT. As DNA, the CDR3 is TGTGCCAGCAGGGAAGCTAGCGGGTTCCCCACAGATACGCAGTATTTT. Protein: CASREASGFPTDTQYF.

This chain connects TRBV28 to TRBJ2-5; 7 nucleotides align to TRBD2. This CDR3 comprises 13 residues. CDR1 MDHEN and CDR2 SYDVKM come from the germline V gene. Trimming cost V 6 bases and J 5 bases; bases outside gene matches: 6. The CDR3 DNA reads as TGTGCCAGCAGGGGGGGGGAGTGGGAGACCCAGTACTTC. Amino acids: CASRGGEWETQYF.

The gene calls are TRBV28 and TRBJ1-2; D is unclear. Germline CDR1 and CDR2: MDHEN and SYDVKM. This CDR3 spans 11 amino acids. V was trimmed by 2 bases and J by 2 bases, leaving 0 bases between them. The CDR3 reads CASSLNYGYTF. DNA for the CDR3: TGTGCCAGCAGTTTAAACTATGGCTACACCTTC.

The chain employs TRBV28 and TRBJ2-2; perhaps TRBD1 as D (5 bases). Germline V lookup: CDR1 MDHEN, CDR2 SYDVKM. The germline V and J ends were trimmed by 5 bases and 4 bases, with 14 bases remaining between them. The CDR3 consists of 15 residues. CDR3 DNA sequence: TGTGCCAGCAGTGTCAGGGTGCCGGGCACCGGGGAGCTGTTTTTT. Translating gives CASSVRVPGTGELFF.

This chain joins TRBV5-1 and TRBJ1-1; TRBD1 matches at 9 bases. Germline trimming cut 2 bases from V and 4 bases from J; bases unmatched to any gene: 3. CDR3 length: 14 residues. CDR1 and CDR2 from the germline V gene are SGHRS and YFSETQ. CDR3 amino acids: CASSFRDRATEAFF. The DNA of the CDR3 is TGCGCCAGCAGCTTCCGGGACAGGGCCACTGAAGCTTTCTTT.

This chain links TRBV10-3 with TRBJ2-7; D might be TRBD1 (6 bases). The CDR3 is made up of 15 amino acids. Germline CDR1 reads ENHRY; CDR2 reads SYGVKD. The V gene lost 4 bases and the J gene lost 1 base, with 14 bases spanning the gap. CDR3 coding DNA: TGTGCCATCAGTGCGCCCCAACAGGGATCCTACGAGCAGTACTTC. It translates to CAISAPQQGSYEQYF.

This chain joins TRBV28 and TRBJ2-7, with 8 bases identical to TRBD2. V dropped 6 bases and J dropped 9; count of bases not matched to a gene: 10. This CDR3 region has 13 residues. The germline gives CDR1 MDHEN, CDR2 SYDVKM. CDR3 sequence: CASSRGGRFVQYF. CDR3 bases: TGTGCCAGCAGCAGGGGCGGGAGGTTTGTGCAGTACTTC.

This chain joins TRBV7-9 and TRBJ2-1, with no clear D. The ends were cut back, 0 bases at V and 7 bases at J, with 10 bases in the middle. Germline-derived CDR1 and CDR2 are SEHNR and FQNEAQ (reference sequence). The CDR3 contains 14 residues. CDR3 sequence reads: CASSLAVVENEQFF. The DNA for the CDR3 is TGTGCCAGCAGCTTAGCCGTGGTTGAGAATGAGCAGTTCTTC.

The chain is built from TRBV4-1 and TRBJ2-1; D may be TRBD2 (6 bases). Trimming removed 0 bases from V and 0 bases from J, with 12 bases in between. Germline loops: CDR1 MGHRA, CDR2 YSYEKL. This CDR3 contains 17 residues. CDR3 sequence: CASSQDWRESSYNEQFF. The CDR3 DNA follows: TGCGCCAGCAGCCAAGATTGGCGGGAAAGCTCCTACAATGAGCAGTTCTTC.

The J gene is TRBJ2-7, the V gene TRBV4-2, with 14 bases matching TRBD2. Germline V gene lookup returns CDR1 LGHNA and CDR2 YNFKEQ. This CDR3 has 16 amino acids. Trimming took 0 bases from V and 4 from J; bases not matched to a gene: 2. This chain's CDR3 is CASSQEGLAGVYEQYF. The CDR3 DNA reads as TGTGCCAGCAGCCAAGAGGGACTAGCGGGAGTATACGAGCAGTACTTC.

The chain joins TRBV9 to TRBJ2-1; the D is unclear. The CDR3 loop spans 15 amino acids. Germline V gene data show CDR1 as SGDLS and CDR2 as YYNGEE. V was clipped by 2 bases and J by 0 bases, with 9 bases between them. The CDR3 region has the DNA TGTGCCAGCAGCGTCGACCCCTCCTCCTACAATGAGCAGTTCTTC. Residues: CASSVDPSSYNEQFF.

The chain couples TRBV12-5 to TRBJ2-1; 8 bases are shared with TRBD2. CDR1 is LGHNT, CDR2 FRNRAP, per germline. V gave up 7 bases and J gave up 9 bases; unmatched junction bases: 8. CDR3 length: 13 amino acids. The DNA for the CDR3 is TGTGCTAGTGTTTTTAGCGGGACCACTGAGCAGTTCTTC. It encodes CASVFSGTTEQFF.

This chain joins TRBV5-4 and TRBJ2-5; D is undetermined. Trimming removed 0 bases at V and 4 bases at J, with 10 bases between. CDR3 length: 14 residues. The germline V gene has CDR1 SGHNT and CDR2 YYREEE (reference sequence). The CDR3 region is CASSLAGSAETQYF. CDR3 DNA sequence: TGTGCCAGCAGCTTGGCAGGATCTGCAGAGACCCAGTACTTC. Together with reference TRBV5-4 and TRBJ2-5, the CDR3 gives the full variable domain: ETGVTQSPTHLIKTRGQQVTLRCSSQSGHNTVSWYQQALGQGPQFIFQYYREEENGRGNFPPRFSGLQFPNYSSELNVNALELDDSALYLCASSLAGSAETQYFGPGTRLLVL.

This chain uses TRBV6-1 with TRBJ2-3; 7 nucleotides line up with TRBD2. This CDR3 region has 16 residues. V shed 4 bases, J shed 2 bases, and the junction held 9 bases outside the gene matches. CDR1 is MNHNS, CDR2 SASEGT, per germline. CDR3 region: CASSGLRAGSTDTQYF. The CDR3 DNA reads as TGTGCCAGCAGTGGGCTTAGAGCGGGATCCACAGATACGCAGTATTTT.